Described below is a single TCR beta chain sequence and its context. This entry belongs to a study of T cell changes during pregnancy in multiple sclerosis. V was cut by 2 bases and J by 0 bases, with 19 bases left in between. The CDR3 is 18 amino acids. Germline CDR1 and CDR2: SGHTA and FQGNSA. TCRdb's table, derived via immunoSEQ multiplex PCR, lists solely in-frame clones and lacks some. This sample has about 42,000 clones, with nearly 90% found just once. V is TRBV7-2 and J is TRBJ1-1; no definite D call. The sample consisted of CD4+ T cells from peripheral blood mononuclear cells, taken after pregnancy. This TCR derives from a female donor with multiple sclerosis, enrolled in a pregnancy study. CDR3: CASSLFLMGGRLNTEAFF. As DNA, the CDR3 is TGTGCCAGCAGCTTATTCTTAATGGGCGGGCGGCTGAACACTGAAGCTTTCTTT. The variable domain in full, completed from reference TRBV7-2 and TRBJ1-1, reads GAGVSQSPSNKVTEKGKDVELRCDPISGHTALYWYRQSLGQGLEFLIYFQGNSAPDKSGLPSDRFSAERTGGSVSTLTIQRTQQEDSAVYLCASSLFLMGGRLNTEAFFGQGTRLTVV.